The 21 T cell receptor beta chains given below trace back to one sample, sequenced in a study of control samples from healthy donors and cancer patients (dated by TCRdb to the early 2020s). Library prep was done by the immunoSEQ multiplex PCR assay. Entries here come from immuneACCESS through TCRdb and include only in-frame sequences with V and J called. Some clones fail to appear in such tables; in the studies checked, an unresolved V gene covers under half of the shortfall, and the cause of the remainder is unknown. Counted in this sample were tens of thousands of clones; about 85% of them appeared once. Under 15% of the sample is held by the ten biggest clonotypes. Sequenced sample: blood. The source is a woman aged 65 to 85 in good health.

The J gene is TRBJ1-2, the V gene TRBV5-4; D is unclear. This CDR3 is built from 13 residues. Per germline, CDR1 SGHNT and CDR2 YYREEE (reference sequence). Trimming took off 0 bases at V and 4 bases at J, with 7 bases between the two ends. The CDR3 sequence: CASSLASAYGYTF. DNA for the CDR3: TGTGCCAGCAGCTTGGCGTCCGCCTATGGCTACACCTTC.

A single count supports this clone. The chain carries TRBV7-3 and TRBJ2-2, with a tentative D call TRBD2 (5 bases). The V end was cut by 2 bases, the J end by 7 bases, with 5 bases between. The CDR3 is made up of 12 amino acids. CDR1 is SGHTA, CDR2 FQGTGA, per germline. This CDR3 is CASSLGSGELFF. The CDR3 DNA sequence: TGTGCCAGCAGCTTAGGGAGCGGGGAGCTGTTTTTT.

This chain links TRBV11-2 with TRBJ1-3; D is unclear. The CDR3 length is 16 residues. The germline V and J ends were trimmed by 0 bases and 0 bases, with 9 bases remaining between them. Per germline, CDR1 SGHAT and CDR2 FQNNGV. CDR3 in amino acids: CASSLDSVGSGNTIYF. The DNA of the CDR3 is TGTGCCAGCAGCTTAGATTCGGTGGGCTCTGGAAACACCATATATTTT.

The rearrangement links TRBV6-6 to TRBJ1-2; 7 nucleotides match TRBD1. The CDR3 loop spans 13 amino acids. The germline gives CDR1 MNHNY, CDR2 SVGAGI (reference sequence). The V gene end was trimmed by 4 bases and the J gene end by 8 bases; junction bases not matched to a gene: 7. The DNA for the CDR3 is TGTGCCAGCAGTTTCACAGGGGCGGAGGGCTACACCTTC. Translated, it gives CASSFTGAEGYTF.

V gene TRBV5-1 combines with J gene TRBJ2-2, with D uncertain. The CDR3 length is 15 residues. The V end lost 2 bases, the J end lost 4 bases, and 12 bases lay between the germline ends. Germline V gene sequence: CDR1 SGHRS, CDR2 YFSETQ. CDR3 loop: CASSLMGLGTGELFF. CDR3 bases: TGCGCCAGCAGCTTAATGGGTCTGGGCACCGGGGAGCTGTTTTTT.

This CDR3 is CASSYSGTTSSYEQYF. In DNA, the CDR3 is TGTGCCAGCAGTTACTCGGGGACTACAAGCTCCTACGAGCAGTACTTC. This sequence joins TRBV6-5 and TRBJ2-7; 7 bases map to TRBD2. Losses at the gene ends were 0 bases for V and 0 bases for J; bases not matched to a gene: 5. The germline gives CDR1 MNHEY, CDR2 SVGAGI. The CDR3 contains 16 residues.

In nucleotides, the CDR3 is TGCAGTGCTAGAGGGACTCGAGAGCAGTTCTTC. Protein product: CSARGTREQFF. V and J are TRBV20-1 and TRBJ2-1; weak D call: TRBD2 (5 bases). This CDR3 is 11 amino acids long. The germline gives CDR1 DFQATT, CDR2 SNEGSKA (reference sequence). V was shortened by 1 base and J by 10 bases, with 8 bases between the two germline ends.

V gene TRBV18 combines with J gene TRBJ1-1; D possibly corresponds to TRBD1 (5 bases). Germline CDR1 KGHSH, CDR2 LQKENI. V lost 0 bases to trimming and J lost 8 bases, with 10 bases between them. The CDR3 has 13 residues. CDR3 nucleotides: TGTGCCAGCTCACCACCAGCGGGGGAAGAAGCTTTCTTT. This codes for CASSPPAGEEAFF.

As DNA, the CDR3 is TGTGCCAGCAGCTTATCGGAACTCCCAGGGACCCAGTACTTC. This sequence encodes CASSLSELPGTQYF. The V call is TRBV7-9, the J call TRBJ2-5; no reliable D call. The CDR3 extends over 14 amino acids. V dropped 2 bases and J dropped 7 bases, with 14 bases sitting between them. Germline-derived CDR1 and CDR2 are SEHNR and FQNEAQ (reference sequence).

J is TRBJ2-1 and V is TRBV5-1, with D perhaps TRBD2 (6 bases). Germline V gives CDR1 SGHRS, CDR2 YFSETQ. Trimming removed 0 bases at V and 7 bases at J, with 11 bases between. The CDR3 has 14 residues. For the CDR3, the DNA is TGCGCCAGCAGCTTGGTTGCAGGGAGGAATGAGCAGTTCTTC. Amino acids: CASSLVAGRNEQFF.

V and J are TRBV3-1 (or the pseudogene TRBV3-2) and TRBJ1-4, with 8 positions matching TRBD1. The CDR3 is 14 residues long. The V segment lost 3 bases and the J segment 13 bases; nucleotides outside the gene matches: 10. Germline V gene lookup returns CDR1 LGHDT and CDR2 YNNKEL (reference sequence). CDR3 in amino acids: CASSQDRVSVGLFF. In nucleotides, the CDR3 is TGTGCCAGCAGCCAGGACAGGGTTTCCGTAGGACTGTTTTTT.

V usage is TRBV30 and J usage is TRBJ2-1; D is perhaps TRBD2 (5 bases). CDR3 length equals 13 residues. V was trimmed by 5 bases and J by 3 bases, leaving 11 bases between them. The germline CDR1 and CDR2 sequences are GTSNPN and SVGIG (reference sequence). The CDR3 DNA reads as TGTGCCTGGGCCCCCGGGGTCTACAATGAGCAGTTCTTC. Protein: CAWAPGVYNEQFF.

This clone was seen more than once but under ten times. The chain links TRBV11-2 to TRBJ2-3, with a possible D match to TRBD1 (6 bases). The length of the CDR3 is 13 residues. Germline V lookup: CDR1 SGHAT, CDR2 FQNNGV. Trimming took 7 bases from V and 3 from J, leaving 11 bases between them. For the CDR3, the DNA is TGTGCCAGCATGCCCAGGGGAACAGATACGCAGTATTTT. As protein: CASMPRGTDTQYF.

This clone was counted a single time. This chain links TRBV4-3 with TRBJ2-1; 8 nucleotides line up with TRBD2. The CDR3 is made up of 16 amino acids. From germline, CDR1 is LGHNA and CDR2 YSLEER. V trimming: 0 bases; J trimming: 8 bases; junction bases outside the gene matches: 9. CDR3 in DNA: TGCGCCAGCAGCCAAGATGAGGGACTAGGTTCCCATGAGCAGTTCTTC. It encodes CASSQDEGLGSHEQFF.

This rearrangement joins TRBV9 to TRBJ2-1; 14 nucleotides match TRBD2. J lost 3 bases, V lost 4 bases, and 6 bases had no gene match. The germline V gene has CDR1 SGDLS and CDR2 YYNGEE. This CDR3 has 17 residues. In DNA, the CDR3 is TGTGCCAGCAGCAAGACTAGCGGGGGGGCGGACTACAATGAGCAGTTCTTC. It encodes CASSKTSGGADYNEQFF.

V is TRBV29-1 and J is TRBJ1-1; D not resolved. The CDR3 has 14 residues. The germline V gene has CDR1 SQVTM and CDR2 ANQGSEA. V shed 8 bases and J shed 1 base, with 17 bases lying between them. CDR3 in amino acids: CSRPLGMKNTEAFF. The CDR3 DNA is TGCAGCCGACCCCTGGGGATGAAGAACACTGAAGCTTTCTTT.

The chain uses TRBV9 and TRBJ2-7; 8 bases are shared with TRBD1. This CDR3 is built from 14 residues. The germline CDR1 and CDR2 sequences are SGDLS and YYNGEE. The V segment lost 3 bases and the J segment 5 bases; nucleotides outside the gene matches: 7. The CDR3 spells CASSDRDRSNEQYF. The CDR3 nucleotides are TGTGCCAGCAGCGACCGGGACAGGTCAAACGAGCAGTACTTC.

The CDR3 DNA reads as TGCGCCAGCAGCTTGGGGACCGGGAACACCGGGGAGCTGTTTTTT. This encodes CASSLGTGNTGELFF. This sequence joins TRBV5-1 and TRBJ2-2; no firm D call. V lost 0 bases and J lost 1, with 7 bases in between. This CDR3 spans 15 amino acids. Germline-derived CDR1 and CDR2 are SGHRS and YFSETQ. The complete variable domain, with remaining parts taken from reference TRBV5-1 and TRBJ2-2, reads KAGVTQTPRYLIKTRGQQVTLSCSPISGHRSVSWYQQTPGQGLQFLFEYFSETQRNKGNFPGRFSGRQFSNSRSEMNVSTLELGDSALYLCASSLGTGNTGELFFGEGSRLTVL.

The CDR3 protein is CAISDPATSGTSRANVLTF. The CDR3 DNA sequence: TGTGCCATCAGTGACCCGGCGACTAGCGGGACCAGCCGGGCCAACGTCCTGACTTTC. V and J are TRBV10-3 and TRBJ2-6; 11 bases fit TRBD2. Losses at the gene ends were 3 bases for V and 5 bases for J; bases not matched to a gene: 12. This CDR3 has 19 residues. The V gene's germline CDR1 is ENHRY and CDR2 SYGVKD.

The genes are TRBV6-2 or TRBV6-3 and TRBJ2-3; D is unresolved. The germline V gene encodes CDR1 MNHEY and CDR2 SVGEGT. With 5 bases removed from V and 4 bases from J, the gap between germline ends came to 13 bases. The CDR3 is 14 residues long. The CDR3: CASSEPPRADTQYF. The CDR3 nucleotides are TGTGCCAGCAGTGAGCCCCCTCGAGCAGATACGCAGTATTTT.

V gene TRBV5-4 combines with J gene TRBJ2-2; 8 bases fit TRBD2. The CDR3 contains 17 residues. The V segment lost 0 bases and the J segment 4 bases; nucleotides outside the gene matches: 8. CDR1 SGHNT and CDR2 YYREEE come from the germline V gene (reference sequence). CDR3 DNA sequence: TGTGCCAGCAGCTTGGACGCGGCGGGGGGAGGCACCGGGGAGCTGTTTTTT. Amino acid sequence: CASSLDAAGGGTGELFF.